A single sample gave rise to the 21 T cell receptor beta chains below, sequenced in a study of blood T cell repertoires in COVID-19. The assay was immunoSEQ multiplex PCR, and TCRdb's table has in-frame clones only and misses some. The sample yields about 80,000 clones, about 83% seen once. Sequencing was carried out using peripheral blood. The receptor set was obtained from a man aged 25-45 years with acute or convalescent COVID-19.

V is TRBV19 and J is TRBJ2-1, with D possibly TRBD1 on 6 matching bases. The CDR3 sequence is 15 residues long. The V gene's germline CDR1 is LNHDA and CDR2 SQIVND (reference sequence). The ends were cut back, 6 bases at V and 2 bases at J, with 14 bases in the middle. The chain's CDR3 is CASRITGQPYNEQFF. The CDR3 DNA sequence: TGTGCCAGTAGAATAACGGGACAACCCTACAATGAGCAGTTCTTC.

V and J are TRBV18 and TRBJ2-5, with D perhaps matching TRBD2 (6 bases). This CDR3 has 14 residues. V lost 0 bases, J lost 5 bases, and 10 bases lay in between. CDR1 is KGHSH and CDR2 is LQKENI in the germline V gene. Written as DNA, the CDR3 is TGTGCCAGCTCACCACCGGAGGGGATGGAGACCCAGTACTTC. Its protein is CASSPPEGMETQYF.

The chain joins TRBV18 to TRBJ2-1; weak D call: TRBD2 (6 bases). Germline values: CDR1 KGHSH, CDR2 LQKENI. Trimming removed 3 bases at V and 4 bases at J, with 10 bases between. This CDR3 is built from 14 residues. For the CDR3, the DNA is TGTGCCAGCTCACCTAATGCGGGATACAATGAGCAGTTCTTC. Encoded protein: CASSPNAGYNEQFF.

The V gene is TRBV7-2, the J gene TRBJ2-3; TRBD2 might be the D (5 bases). The V end was cut by 5 bases, the J end by 7 bases, with 16 bases between. Looked up from germline, CDR1 is SGHTA and CDR2 is FQGNSA. The CDR3 is 14 residues long. This chain's CDR3 is CASSQLDFLNTQYF. The CDR3 DNA is TGTGCCAGCAGCCAACTGGACTTCTTGAATACGCAGTATTTT.

The chain is built from TRBV28 and TRBJ2-7; D might be TRBD2 (5 bases). The CDR3 length is 13 residues. Trimming removed 5 bases from V and 3 bases from J, with 11 bases in between. Germline assignment: CDR1 MDHEN and CDR2 SYDVKM. This CDR3 reads CASSPPGDYEQYF. The CDR3 region has the DNA TGTGCCAGCAGTCCACCCGGGGACTACGAGCAGTACTTC. Filled out from reference TRBV28 and TRBJ2-7, the complete variable domain reads DVKVTQSSRYLVKRTGEKVFLECVQDMDHENMFWYRQDPGLGLRLIYFSYDVKMKEKGDIPEGYSVSREKKERFSLILESASTNQTSMYLCASSPPGDYEQYFGPGTRLTVT.

The V gene is TRBV2, the J gene TRBJ1-1; D remains unclear. The CDR3 has 14 residues. The germline V gene has CDR1 SNHLY and CDR2 FYNNEI. Trimming took 4 bases from V and 3 from J, leaving 12 bases between them. CDR3 nucleotide sequence: TGTGCCAGCAGTGCCCGCCGAAGAGACACTGAAGCTTTCTTT. Translated: CASSARRRDTEAFF.

The CDR3 sequence: CASRMGDIQETQYF. Written as DNA, the CDR3 is TGTGCCAGCAGAATGGGGGACATACAAGAGACCCAGTACTTC. This sequence joins TRBV2 and TRBJ2-5; D perhaps matches TRBD1 (6 bases). Looked up from germline, CDR1 is SNHLY and CDR2 is FYNNEI. The germline V and J ends were trimmed by 6 bases and 2 bases, with 13 bases remaining between them. The CDR3 sequence is 14 residues long.

The rearrangement uses TRBV10-3 and TRBJ2-1, with 7 bases identical to TRBD2. This CDR3 contains 14 residues. With V trimmed by 7 bases and J by 7 bases, 10 bases remained unmatched. CDR1 and CDR2 (germline): ENHRY, SYGVKD. The CDR3 DNA follows: TGTGCCATCAATGGGAGGGCAAACGAGAATGAGCAGTTCTTC. Translating gives CAINGRANENEQFF.

The chain joins TRBV10-3 to TRBJ1-1; no firm D call. The CDR3 has 14 residues. Germline CDR1 ENHRY, CDR2 SYGVKD. Deletions cut 6 bases from V and 1 base from J, with 12 bases between. CDR3 sequence reads: CAIRPLVQNTEAFF. CDR3 nucleotide sequence: TGTGCCATCAGGCCGTTAGTTCAGAACACTGAAGCTTTCTTT.

The CDR3 nucleotides are TGTGCCAGCAAGACGACAGGGACCTCTGGAAACACCATATATTTT. Translated, it gives CASKTTGTSGNTIYF. This rearrangement joins TRBV27 to TRBJ1-3, with 7 bases identical to TRBD1. Germline trimming cut 7 bases from V and 0 bases from J; bases unmatched to any gene: 6. Germline V gene sequence: CDR1 MNHEY, CDR2 SMNVEV (reference sequence). This CDR3 is built from 15 residues.

This CDR3 is CASSRQGNNEQFF. CDR3 coding DNA: TGTGCCAGCTCACGACAGGGGAACAATGAGCAGTTCTTC. V gene TRBV18 combines with J gene TRBJ2-1; 8 bases align to TRBD1. The CDR3 is 13 amino acids. The J segment lost 5 bases and the V segment lost 4 bases, leaving 1 base of the junction unmatched. Germline values: CDR1 KGHSH, CDR2 LQKENI. Combining the CDR3 with reference TRBV18 and TRBJ2-1 gives the whole variable domain NAGVMQNPRHLVRRRGQEARLRCSPMKGHSHVYWYRQLPEEGLKFMVYLQKENIIDESGMPKERFSAEFPKEGPSILRIQQVVRGDSAAYFCASSRQGNNEQFFGPGTRLTVL.

The chain links TRBV6-5 to TRBJ2-5, with D maybe TRBD1 (5 bases). The CDR3 loop spans 12 amino acids. Trimming took 7 bases from V and 7 from J, leaving 13 bases between them. The V gene's germline CDR1 is MNHEY and CDR2 SVGAGI. The CDR3 is CASMGFQGTQYF. Here the CDR3 DNA reads TGTGCCAGCATGGGATTCCAGGGGACCCAGTACTTC.

The chain couples TRBV19 to TRBJ2-2; unclear D gene. The CDR3 extends over 14 amino acids. The ends were cut back, 2 bases at V and 5 bases at J, with 9 bases in the middle. Germline values: CDR1 LNHDA, CDR2 SQIVND (reference sequence). The CDR3 region is CASSIQTRTGELFF. DNA for the CDR3: TGTGCCAGTAGTATACAAACCAGGACCGGGGAGCTGTTTTTT.

The chain uses TRBV11-2 and TRBJ2-1, with 10 bases matching TRBD1. With V trimmed by 1 base and J by 8 bases, 5 bases remained unmatched. From germline, CDR1 is SGHAT and CDR2 FQNNGV. The CDR3 sequence is 15 residues long. The CDR3 loop is CASSLAGQGEYEQFF. CDR3 in DNA: TGTGCCAGCAGCTTAGCTGGACAGGGGGAATATGAGCAGTTCTTC.

The gene calls are TRBV4-1 and TRBJ2-7; 9 bases are a match to TRBD1. The germline V gene encodes CDR1 MGHRA and CDR2 YSYEKL. J gave up 1 base and V 1 base, and 2 bases lay outside the gene matches. The CDR3 extends over 15 amino acids. CDR3 DNA sequence: TGCGCCAGCAGCCAAGCCGGGACAGGGTCCTACGAGCAGTACTTC. Its protein product is CASSQAGTGSYEQYF.

The rearrangement joins TRBV5-5 to TRBJ1-1, with 10 nucleotides matching TRBD1. CDR1 and CDR2 from the germline V gene are SGHKS and YYEKEE (reference sequence). The CDR3 runs to 15 residues. With V trimmed by 0 bases and J by 10 bases, 9 bases remained unmatched. CDR3 loop: CASSLAVTGGGGAFF. The CDR3 nucleotides read TGTGCCAGCAGCTTGGCCGTGACAGGGGGCGGAGGAGCTTTCTTT.

This clone has only a few counts. The chain joins TRBV10-1 to TRBJ2-1; 12 bases fit TRBD2. The germline V gene encodes CDR1 WNHNN and CDR2 SYGVQD (reference sequence). Unmatched junction bases numbered 6, after V lost 5 bases and J lost 7 bases. This CDR3 spans 15 amino acids. CDR3 in DNA: TGCGCCAGCAGTCGACTAGCGGGAGTACCAAATGAGCAGTTCTTC. Protein: CASSRLAGVPNEQFF.

The chain couples TRBV5-1 to TRBJ2-5; D is uncertain. V was trimmed by 1 base and J by 4 bases, leaving 11 bases between them. The germline V gene has CDR1 SGHRS and CDR2 YFSETQ. The CDR3 loop spans 14 amino acids. This CDR3 reads CASSLYNSLETQYF. Written as DNA, the CDR3 is TGCGCCAGCAGCTTGTATAACAGCCTAGAGACCCAGTACTTC.

This chain connects TRBV27 to TRBJ2-4, with a possible D match to TRBD2 (6 bases). V was trimmed by 6 bases and J by 9 bases, leaving 18 bases between them. This CDR3 comprises 14 residues. The germline V gene encodes CDR1 MNHEY and CDR2 SMNVEV (reference sequence). The CDR3 DNA is TGTGCCAGCAGCGGAGGGGCGGGGAAGGGCATTCAGTACTTC. Translating it yields CASSGGAGKGIQYF.

This clone was seen just once. The chain employs TRBV7-3 and TRBJ2-3; TRBD2 agrees at 8 bases. Trimming took 8 bases from V and 0 from J; bases not matched to a gene: 7. The germline CDR1 and CDR2 sequences are SGHTA and FQGTGA. This CDR3 comprises 15 residues. DNA for the CDR3: TGTGCCAGCTCACTGGCGGGGGGCAGCACAGATACGCAGTATTTT. It specifies CASSLAGGSTDTQYF.

The chain links TRBV6-4 to TRBJ2-2; D not certain. The germline V gene encodes CDR1 MRHNA and CDR2 SNTAGT. V lost 2 bases and J 6 bases, leaving 7 bases between the germline ends. The CDR3 runs to 13 residues. The CDR3 here is CASSDAEAGELFF. The CDR3 DNA sequence: TGTGCCAGCAGTGACGCCGAGGCCGGGGAGCTGTTTTTT.